Listed below are T cell receptor beta chains from one sample, sequenced in a study of shared clonotypes between healthy human individuals. Only in-frame clones appear in the TCRdb table, and some are missing; sequencing was by immunoSEQ multiplex PCR. Of hundreds of thousands of clones in the sample, around 74% were seen once. Sequencing was carried out using memory CD4+ T cells sorted from blood. Receptors originate from a woman aged 30 to 39 in good health. CDR3s include the opening cysteine and the closing phenylalanine or tryptophan. Each record gives: CDR3 length, clone size, D gene, V gene, J gene, CDR3 DNA, CDR3 protein. A D gene is named only where the DNA matches it firmly. Size tells how often a clone was seen (once, few, many) or the class of an expanded clone, and some rows leave it out.

len: 15; abundance: -; d_gene: -; v_gene: TRBV7-2; j_gene: TRBJ2-3; CDR3nt: TGTGCCAGCAGCTCCCGCTTCACTAGCACAGATACGCAGTATTTT; CDR3aa: CASSSRFTSTDTQYF
len: 18; abundance: -; d_gene: -; v_gene: TRBV11-2; j_gene: TRBJ2-6; CDR3nt: TGTGCCAGCAGCTTAGGTTATTCACGCAGCTCTGGGGCCAACGTCCTGACTTTC; CDR3aa: CASSLGYSRSSGANVLTF
len: 13; abundance: once; d_gene: -; v_gene: TRBV28; j_gene: TRBJ1-5; CDR3nt: TGTGCCAGCGCCGAGGGGGGCGATCAGCCCCAGCATTTT; CDR3aa: CASAEGGDQPQHF
len: 14; abundance: -; d_gene: -; v_gene: TRBV7-2; j_gene: TRBJ1-3; CDR3nt: TGTGCCAGCAGCTCGTTAGGTACTGGAAACACCATATATTTT; CDR3aa: CASSSLGTGNTIYF
len: 17; abundance: few; d_gene: TRBD1; v_gene: TRBV27; j_gene: TRBJ2-1; CDR3nt: TGTGCCAGCAGCCCCGTACAGGGGGCGAGGTTTGGCAATGAGCAGTTCTTC; CDR3aa: CASSPVQGARFGNEQFF
len: 12; abundance: few; d_gene: -; v_gene: TRBV11-2; j_gene: TRBJ1-1; CDR3nt: TGTGCCAGCAGCCCTCACAGGGAGAGCGCTTTCTTT; CDR3aa: CASSPHRESAFF
len: 15; abundance: -; d_gene: -; v_gene: TRBV28; j_gene: TRBJ2-7; CDR3nt: TGTGCCAGCAGTTTTTCCGGGGCTAAACGCTACGAGCAGTACTTC; CDR3aa: CASSFSGAKRYEQYF
len: 14; abundance: once; d_gene: -; v_gene: TRBV18; j_gene: TRBJ1-2; CDR3nt: TGTGCCAGCTCACCACGGACGGAGAACTATGGCTACACCTTC; CDR3aa: CASSPRTENYGYTF
len: 16; abundance: -; d_gene: TRBD1; v_gene: TRBV27; j_gene: TRBJ1-2; CDR3nt: TGTGCCAGCAGATCCGTCGGGACAGAACGTGGCGTCGGCTACACCTTC; CDR3aa: CASRSVGTERGVGYTF
len: 13; abundance: few; d_gene: -; v_gene: TRBV10-3; j_gene: TRBJ1-1; CDR3nt: TGTGTCACACGAGAGGTGGCGAACACTGAAGCTTTCTTT; CDR3aa: CVTREVANTEAFF
len: 12; abundance: -; d_gene: -; v_gene: TRBV28; j_gene: TRBJ2-7; CDR3nt: TGTGCCAGCAGTTTGGAAAGCTACGAGCAGTACTTC; CDR3aa: CASSLESYEQYF
len: 16; abundance: -; d_gene: TRBD1; v_gene: TRBV4-2; j_gene: TRBJ1-2; CDR3nt: TGTGCCAGCAGCCCGAATAACCCGACAGGGGGAGGCGGCTACACCTTC; CDR3aa: CASSPNNPTGGGGYTF
len: 15; abundance: -; d_gene: -; v_gene: TRBV5-1; j_gene: TRBJ2-2; CDR3nt: TGCGCCAGCAGCTTGAACCGAGGAGAGGCCGGGGAGCTGTTTTTT; CDR3aa: CASSLNRGEAGELFF
len: 14; abundance: few; d_gene: -; v_gene: TRBV5-1; j_gene: TRBJ1-4; CDR3nt: TGCGCCAGCAGCTTGGGACAGCTTGGGGAAAAACTGTTTTTT; CDR3aa: CASSLGQLGEKLFF
len: 13; abundance: -; d_gene: TRBD1; v_gene: TRBV16; j_gene: TRBJ2-7; CDR3nt: TGTGCCAGCAGCCAATACGGGACAGGGGTGGAGTACTTC; CDR3aa: CASSQYGTGVEYF
len: 13; abundance: many; d_gene: TRBD2; v_gene: TRBV10-3; j_gene: TRBJ2-1; CDR3nt: TGTGCCATACGGCTAGCGGGAAGTAATGAGCAGTTCTTC; CDR3aa: CAIRLAGSNEQFF
len: 14; abundance: few; d_gene: -; v_gene: TRBV15; j_gene: TRBJ1-2; CDR3nt: TGTGCCACCAGCAGAGAGGCTGGGAGCTATGGCTACACCTTC; CDR3aa: CATSREAGSYGYTF
len: 13; abundance: -; d_gene: -; v_gene: TRBV19; j_gene: TRBJ2-1; CDR3nt: TGTGCCACCCGCCCACTCGGGTTTGGTGAGCAGTTCTTC; CDR3aa: CATRPLGFGEQFF
len: 15; abundance: -; d_gene: TRBD1; v_gene: TRBV28; j_gene: TRBJ2-7; CDR3nt: TGTGCCAGCAGTTCACGTGGGACAGCTGTACGCGAGCAGTACTTC; CDR3aa: CASSSRGTAVREQYF
len: 13; abundance: -; d_gene: -; v_gene: TRBV18; j_gene: TRBJ2-3; CDR3nt: TGTGCCAGCTCACCAAGGGCTGCGGATACGCAGTATTTT; CDR3aa: CASSPRAADTQYF
len: 14; abundance: -; d_gene: TRBD1; v_gene: TRBV6-5; j_gene: TRBJ1-5; CDR3nt: TGTGCCAGCAGCCCCGGGACAGGGAATCAGCCCCAGCATTTT; CDR3aa: CASSPGTGNQPQHF
len: 17; abundance: -; d_gene: -; v_gene: TRBV21-1; j_gene: TRBJ2-7; CDR3nt: TGTGCCAGCAGCAAAAGGCGGACAGGAAGGAGCCACTACGAGCAGTACTTC; CDR3aa: CASSKRRTGRSHYEQYF
len: 13; abundance: -; d_gene: -; v_gene: TRBV29-1; j_gene: TRBJ1-4; CDR3nt: TGCAGCGTCTTAAGACCGGGTGGAGAAAAACTGTTTTTT; CDR3aa: CSVLRPGGEKLFF
len: 14; abundance: few; d_gene: -; v_gene: TRBV29-1; j_gene: TRBJ1-2; CDR3nt: TGCAGCGTTGAACTCGTGACGGGGGGTAGTGGCTACACCTTC; CDR3aa: CSVELVTGGSGYTF
len: 16; abundance: -; d_gene: TRBD1; v_gene: TRBV5-1; j_gene: TRBJ2-7; CDR3nt: TGCGCCAGCAGCTTGGGAGGGACAGGGGGCCTCTACGAGCAGTACTTC; CDR3aa: CASSLGGTGGLYEQYF
len: 12; abundance: -; d_gene: -; v_gene: TRBV14; j_gene: TRBJ2-7; CDR3nt: TGTGCCAGCAGACCCAGGGCGGGCGAGCAGTACTTC; CDR3aa: CASRPRAGEQYF
len: 13; abundance: few; d_gene: -; v_gene: TRBV14; j_gene: TRBJ2-7; CDR3nt: TGTGCCAGCAGCCAATTCATCGGATACGAGCAGTACTTC; CDR3aa: CASSQFIGYEQYF
len: 15; abundance: -; d_gene: -; v_gene: TRBV6-5; j_gene: TRBJ2-6; CDR3nt: TGTGCCAGCACTATTACGGGTTCTGGGGCCAACGTCCTGACTTTC; CDR3aa: CASTITGSGANVLTF
len: 14; abundance: -; d_gene: TRBD1; v_gene: TRBV6-1; j_gene: TRBJ2-2; CDR3nt: TGTGCCAGCAGGACCGGGACAGGGTTCGGGGAGCTGTTTTTT; CDR3aa: CASRTGTGFGELFF
len: 13; abundance: once; d_gene: -; v_gene: TRBV5-1; j_gene: TRBJ2-5; CDR3nt: TGCGCCAGCAGGGAAGGGATTGACGAGACCCAGTACTTC; CDR3aa: CASREGIDETQYF
len: 14; abundance: -; d_gene: -; v_gene: TRBV4-1; j_gene: TRBJ2-1; CDR3nt: TGCGCCAGCAGCCACCATGGGGTAAAGGGGAATAGGTTCTTC; CDR3aa: CASSHHGVKGNRFF
len: 14; abundance: -; d_gene: -; v_gene: TRBV11-2; j_gene: TRBJ2-7; CDR3nt: TGTGCCAGCAGCCCTTTGGACAGAGCCTACGAGCAGTACTTC; CDR3aa: CASSPLDRAYEQYF
len: 14; abundance: -; d_gene: -; v_gene: TRBV6-5; j_gene: TRBJ1-2; CDR3nt: TGTGCCAGCAAACGGGACATCCTCTCCTATGGCTACACCTTC; CDR3aa: CASKRDILSYGYTF
len: 12; abundance: many; d_gene: -; v_gene: TRBV29-1; j_gene: TRBJ2-4; CDR3nt: TGCAGCGTTGAGCGACTTGGGAACATTCAGTACTTC; CDR3aa: CSVERLGNIQYF
len: 15; abundance: -; d_gene: TRBD2; v_gene: TRBV13; j_gene: TRBJ2-1; CDR3nt: TGTGCCAGCAGGCGGCGGCTAGCGGACTACAATGAGCAGTTCTTC; CDR3aa: CASRRRLADYNEQFF
len: 16; abundance: once; d_gene: TRBD1; v_gene: TRBV11-2; j_gene: TRBJ2-7; CDR3nt: TGTGCCAGCAGCCAAGAGGGGGCTGTGGTCTCCTACGAGCAGTACTTC; CDR3aa: CASSQEGAVVSYEQYF
len: 15; abundance: -; d_gene: -; v_gene: TRBV2; j_gene: TRBJ2-1; CDR3nt: TGTGCCAGCAGTGTAAGGCGGAGTCAATACAATGAGCAGTTCTTC; CDR3aa: CASSVRRSQYNEQFF
len: 11; abundance: -; d_gene: -; v_gene: TRBV19; j_gene: TRBJ2-5; CDR3nt: TGTGCCAGTAGTATCAGGGAGACCCAGTACTTC; CDR3aa: CASSIRETQYF
len: 16; abundance: many; d_gene: -; v_gene: TRBV28; j_gene: TRBJ1-3; CDR3nt: TGTGCCAGCAGTCCCCCCCGACAGTTCTCTGGAAACACCATATATTTT; CDR3aa: CASSPPRQFSGNTIYF
len: 15; abundance: many; d_gene: TRBD1; v_gene: TRBV19; j_gene: TRBJ1-1; CDR3nt: TGTGCCAGTAGTACGGGGACAGGGATCTCCCCTGAAGCTTTCTTT; CDR3aa: CASSTGTGISPEAFF
len: 14; abundance: -; d_gene: -; v_gene: TRBV7-6; j_gene: TRBJ2-2; CDR3nt: TGTGCCAGCAGCTTAGGTTCAGGGGCCGGGGAGCTGTTTTTT; CDR3aa: CASSLGSGAGELFF
len: 15; abundance: -; d_gene: TRBD2; v_gene: TRBV14; j_gene: TRBJ2-1; CDR3nt: TGTGCCAGCAGCCCTGGGACTAGCGGGAGGTATGAGCAGTTCTTC; CDR3aa: CASSPGTSGRYEQFF
len: 14; abundance: -; d_gene: -; v_gene: TRBV11-3; j_gene: TRBJ2-1; CDR3nt: TGTGCCAGCAGCTTAGTGGGAACACCAGATGAGCAGTTCTTC; CDR3aa: CASSLVGTPDEQFF
len: 11; abundance: few; d_gene: -; v_gene: TRBV25-1; j_gene: TRBJ2-7; CDR3nt: TGTGCCAGCCGAGAAACTGGGGAGCAGTACTTC; CDR3aa: CASRETGEQYF
len: 12; abundance: -; d_gene: -; v_gene: TRBV6-6; j_gene: TRBJ1-1; CDR3nt: TGTGCCAGCAGACGGGGGAACACTGAAGCTTTCTTT; CDR3aa: CASRRGNTEAFF
len: 17; abundance: -; d_gene: TRBD2; v_gene: TRBV5-4; j_gene: TRBJ2-7; CDR3nt: TGTGCCAGCAGCTTAGCCGGGGTAGCGGGAGGAACCTACGAGCAGTACTTC; CDR3aa: CASSLAGVAGGTYEQYF
len: 16; abundance: -; d_gene: TRBD1; v_gene: TRBV25-1; j_gene: TRBJ2-7; CDR3nt: TGTGCCAGCAGTGAGCCCGGACAGGGGGCACCCTACGAGCAGTACTTC; CDR3aa: CASSEPGQGAPYEQYF
len: 15; abundance: -; d_gene: -; v_gene: TRBV5-6; j_gene: TRBJ2-1; CDR3nt: TGTGCCAGCAGCTTGGGAGGGGGGTCCTACAATGAGCAGTTCTTC; CDR3aa: CASSLGGGSYNEQFF
len: 11; abundance: -; d_gene: -; v_gene: TRBV27; j_gene: TRBJ1-2; CDR3nt: TGTGCCAGCAATACGGGCTGGGGCTACACCTTC; CDR3aa: CASNTGWGYTF
len: 17; abundance: few; d_gene: TRBD2; v_gene: TRBV18; j_gene: TRBJ2-3; CDR3nt: TGTGCCAGCTCACCGGGCTCAAGGCGGGAGCCCACAGATACGCAGTATTTT; CDR3aa: CASSPGSRREPTDTQYF
len: 14; abundance: few; d_gene: TRBD2; v_gene: TRBV6-5; j_gene: TRBJ2-7; CDR3nt: TGTGCCAGCAGCCGGACTAGCGGGAGGGACGAGCAGTACTTC; CDR3aa: CASSRTSGRDEQYF
len: 14; abundance: -; d_gene: -; v_gene: TRBV27; j_gene: TRBJ2-7; CDR3nt: TGTGCCAGCAGTACCGGGACGTCCCCTTACGAGCAGTACTTC; CDR3aa: CASSTGTSPYEQYF
len: 14; abundance: -; d_gene: -; v_gene: TRBV27; j_gene: TRBJ2-3; CDR3nt: TGTGCCAGCAGTCCCGGTGATTACACAGATACGCAGTATTTT; CDR3aa: CASSPGDYTDTQYF
len: 13; abundance: once; d_gene: -; v_gene: TRBV27; j_gene: TRBJ2-7; CDR3nt: TGTGCCAGCAGTTTAGGCAGGGCGGACGAGCAGTACTTC; CDR3aa: CASSLGRADEQYF
len: 17; abundance: -; d_gene: -; v_gene: TRBV6-1; j_gene: TRBJ2-6; CDR3nt: TGTGCCAGCAGTGTGGATCCCGGCCCCTCTGGGGCCAACGTCCTGACTTTC; CDR3aa: CASSVDPGPSGANVLTF
len: 12; abundance: -; d_gene: -; v_gene: TRBV6-1; j_gene: TRBJ2-7; CDR3nt: TGTGCCAGCAGTGACTGGGGTTACGAGCAGTACTTC; CDR3aa: CASSDWGYEQYF